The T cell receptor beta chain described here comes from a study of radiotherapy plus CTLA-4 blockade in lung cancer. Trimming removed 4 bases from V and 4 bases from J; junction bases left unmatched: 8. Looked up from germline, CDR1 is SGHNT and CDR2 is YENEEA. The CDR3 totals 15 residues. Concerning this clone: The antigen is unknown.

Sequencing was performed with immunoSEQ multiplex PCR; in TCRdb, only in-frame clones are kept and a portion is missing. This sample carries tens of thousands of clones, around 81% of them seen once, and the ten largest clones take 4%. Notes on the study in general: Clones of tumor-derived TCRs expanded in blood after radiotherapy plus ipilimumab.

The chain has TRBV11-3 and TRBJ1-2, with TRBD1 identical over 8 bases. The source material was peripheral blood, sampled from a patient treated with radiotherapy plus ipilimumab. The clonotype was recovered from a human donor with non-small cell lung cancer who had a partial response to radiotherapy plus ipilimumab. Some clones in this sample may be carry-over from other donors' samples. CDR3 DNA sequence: TGTGCCAGCAGCTCATCAGGGGGCGCACTCTATGGCTACACCTTC. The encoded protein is CASSSSGGALYGYTF. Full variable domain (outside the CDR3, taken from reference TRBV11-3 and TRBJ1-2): EAGVVQSPRYKIIEKKQPVAFWCNPISGHNTLYWYLQNLGQGPELLIRYENEEAVDDSQLPKDRFSAERLKGVDSTLKIQPAELGDSAVYLCASSSSGGALYGYTFGSGTRLTVV.